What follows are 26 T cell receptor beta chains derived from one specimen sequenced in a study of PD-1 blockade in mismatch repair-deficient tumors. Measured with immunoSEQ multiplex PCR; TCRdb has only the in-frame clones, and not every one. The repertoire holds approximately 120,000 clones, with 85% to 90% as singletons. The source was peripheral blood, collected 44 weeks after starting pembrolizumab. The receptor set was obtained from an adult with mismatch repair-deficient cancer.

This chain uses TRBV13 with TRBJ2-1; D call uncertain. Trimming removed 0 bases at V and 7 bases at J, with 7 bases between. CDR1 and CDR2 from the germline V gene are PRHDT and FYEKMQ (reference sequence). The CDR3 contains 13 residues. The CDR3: CASSLGLPNEQFF. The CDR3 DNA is TGTGCCAGCAGCTTAGGCCTCCCGAATGAGCAGTTCTTC.

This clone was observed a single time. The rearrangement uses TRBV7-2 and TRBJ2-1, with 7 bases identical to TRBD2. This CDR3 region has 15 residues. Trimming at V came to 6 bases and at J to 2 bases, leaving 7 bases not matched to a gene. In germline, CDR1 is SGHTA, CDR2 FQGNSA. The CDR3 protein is CASRRPGTTYNEQFF. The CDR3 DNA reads TGTGCCAGCAGGCGCCCCGGGACTACCTACAATGAGCAGTTCTTC. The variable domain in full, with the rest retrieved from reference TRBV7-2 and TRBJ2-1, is GAGVSQSPSNKVTEKGKDVELRCDPISGHTALYWYRQSLGQGLEFLIYFQGNSAPDKSGLPSDRFSAERTGGSVSTLTIQRTQQEDSAVYLCASRRPGTTYNEQFFGPGTRLTVL.

The CDR3 is CASSDVRPSGNYEQYF. CDR3 in DNA: TGTGCCAGCAGTGATGTGCGGCCTAGCGGCAACTACGAGCAGTACTTC. The chain uses TRBV2 and TRBJ2-7; 7 nucleotides align to TRBD2. CDR3 length equals 16 residues. The germline CDR1 and CDR2 sequences are SNHLY and FYNNEI. V lost 3 bases, J lost 3 bases, and 11 bases stayed unmatched.

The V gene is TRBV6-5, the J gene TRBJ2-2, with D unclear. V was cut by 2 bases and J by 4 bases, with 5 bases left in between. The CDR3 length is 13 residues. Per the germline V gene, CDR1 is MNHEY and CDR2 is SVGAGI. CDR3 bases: TGTGCCAGCAGTTACATCATCACCGGGGAGCTGTTTTTT. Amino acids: CASSYIITGELFF.

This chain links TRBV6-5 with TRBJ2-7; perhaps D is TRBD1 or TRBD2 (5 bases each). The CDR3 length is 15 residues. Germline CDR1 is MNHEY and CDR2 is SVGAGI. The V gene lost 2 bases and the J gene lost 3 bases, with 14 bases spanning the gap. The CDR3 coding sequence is TGTGCCAGCAGTTACAGTTCAGGGACCTACTACGAGCAGTACTTC. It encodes CASSYSSGTYYEQYF.

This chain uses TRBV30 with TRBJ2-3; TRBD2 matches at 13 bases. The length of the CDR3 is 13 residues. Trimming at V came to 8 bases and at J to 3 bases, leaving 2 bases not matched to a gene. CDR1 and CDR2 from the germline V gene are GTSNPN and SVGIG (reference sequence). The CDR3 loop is CAGLAGETDTQYF. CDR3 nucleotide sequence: TGTGCCGGACTAGCGGGAGAAACAGATACGCAGTATTTT.

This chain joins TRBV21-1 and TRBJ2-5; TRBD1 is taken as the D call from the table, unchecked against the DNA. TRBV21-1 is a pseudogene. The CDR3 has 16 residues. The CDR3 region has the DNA TGTGCCAGCAGCAATAAATCCGGGACAAGACAAGAGACCCAGTACTTC. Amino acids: CASSNKSGTRQETQYF.

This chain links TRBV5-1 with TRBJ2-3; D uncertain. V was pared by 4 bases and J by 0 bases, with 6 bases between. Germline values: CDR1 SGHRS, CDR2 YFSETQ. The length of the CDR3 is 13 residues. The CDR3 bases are TGCGCCAGCAGCGCTCACAGCACAGATACGCAGTATTTT. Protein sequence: CASSAHSTDTQYF. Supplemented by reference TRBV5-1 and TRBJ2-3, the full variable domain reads KAGVTQTPRYLIKTRGQQVTLSCSPISGHRSVSWYQQTPGQGLQFLFEYFSETQRNKGNFPGRFSGRQFSNSRSEMNVSTLELGDSALYLCASSAHSTDTQYFGPGTRLTVL.

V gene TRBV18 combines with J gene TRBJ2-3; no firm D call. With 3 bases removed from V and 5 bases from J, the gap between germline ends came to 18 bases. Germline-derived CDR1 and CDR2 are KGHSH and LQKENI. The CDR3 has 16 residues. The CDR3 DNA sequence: TGTGCCAGCTCACCCTTCGTGCGAGGTGGGATAGATACGCAGTATTTT. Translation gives CASSPFVRGGIDTQYF.

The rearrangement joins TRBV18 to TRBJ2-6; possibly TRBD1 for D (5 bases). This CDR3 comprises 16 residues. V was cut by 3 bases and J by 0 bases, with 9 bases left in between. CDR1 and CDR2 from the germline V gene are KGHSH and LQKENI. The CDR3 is CASSPGHYSGANVLTF. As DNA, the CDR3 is TGTGCCAGCTCACCTGGACACTACTCTGGGGCCAACGTCCTGACTTTC.

This CDR3 reads CASSYGPQREAFF. The DNA of the CDR3 is TGTGCCAGCAGTTATGGACCCCAACGCGAAGCTTTCTTT. V is TRBV27 and J is TRBJ1-1; D gene unclear. The V end was cut by 4 bases, the J end by 8 bases, with 14 bases between. Per the germline V gene, CDR1 is MNHEY and CDR2 is SMNVEV (reference sequence). This CDR3 contains 13 residues.

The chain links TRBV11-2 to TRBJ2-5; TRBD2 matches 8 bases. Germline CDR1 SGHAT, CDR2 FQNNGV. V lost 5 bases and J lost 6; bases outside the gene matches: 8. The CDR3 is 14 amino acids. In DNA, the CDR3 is TGTGCCAGCAGCCTCTCGGGAGGGCCCCAGACCCAGTACTTC. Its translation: CASSLSGGPQTQYF. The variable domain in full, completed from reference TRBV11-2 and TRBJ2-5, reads EAGVAQSPRYKIIEKRQSVAFWCNPISGHATLYWYQQILGQGPKLLIQFQNNGVVDDSQLPKDRFSAERLKGVDSTLKIQPAKLEDSAVYLCASSLSGGPQTQYFGPGTRLLVL.

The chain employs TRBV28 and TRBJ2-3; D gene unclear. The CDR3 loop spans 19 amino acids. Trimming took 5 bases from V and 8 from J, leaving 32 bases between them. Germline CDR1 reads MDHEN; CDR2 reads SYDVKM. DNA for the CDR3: TGTGCCAGCAGTACACCCATAGGCTTTTCAGGCGTGATTAGGGTTACGCAGTATTTT. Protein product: CASSTPIGFSGVIRVTQYF.

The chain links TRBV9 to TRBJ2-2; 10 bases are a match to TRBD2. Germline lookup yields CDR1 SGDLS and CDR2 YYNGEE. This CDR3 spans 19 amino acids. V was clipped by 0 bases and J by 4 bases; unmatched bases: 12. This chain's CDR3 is CASSVGGASGSWATGELFF. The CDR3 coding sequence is TGTGCCAGCAGCGTAGGGGGAGCTAGCGGGAGTTGGGCCACCGGGGAGCTGTTTTTT.

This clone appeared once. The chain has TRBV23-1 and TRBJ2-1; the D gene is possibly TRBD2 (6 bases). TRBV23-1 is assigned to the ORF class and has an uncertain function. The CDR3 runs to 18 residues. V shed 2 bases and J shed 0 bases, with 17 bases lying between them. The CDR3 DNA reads TGCGCCAGCAGTCAAGCGGGCGGGGACGGGAGCTCCTACAATGAGCAGTTCTTC. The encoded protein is CASSQAGGDGSSYNEQFF.

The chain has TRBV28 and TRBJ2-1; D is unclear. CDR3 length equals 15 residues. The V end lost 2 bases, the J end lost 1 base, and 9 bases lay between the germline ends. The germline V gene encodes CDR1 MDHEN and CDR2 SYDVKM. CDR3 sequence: CASSLRALSYNEQFF. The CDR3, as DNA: TGTGCCAGCAGTTTAAGGGCGCTTTCCTACAATGAGCAGTTCTTC.

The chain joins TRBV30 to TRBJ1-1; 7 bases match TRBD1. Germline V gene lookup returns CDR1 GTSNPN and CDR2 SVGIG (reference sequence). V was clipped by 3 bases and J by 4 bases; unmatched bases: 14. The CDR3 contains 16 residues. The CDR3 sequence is CAWRQGWVSLGTEAFF. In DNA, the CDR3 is TGTGCCTGGAGACAGGGGTGGGTGTCATTAGGCACTGAAGCTTTCTTT.

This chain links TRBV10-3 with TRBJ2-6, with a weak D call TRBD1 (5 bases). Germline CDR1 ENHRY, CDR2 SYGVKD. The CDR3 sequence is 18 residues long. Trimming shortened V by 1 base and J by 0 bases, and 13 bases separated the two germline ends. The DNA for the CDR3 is TGTGCCATCAGTGAGTTTTCAGGGTTCCGCTCTGGGGCCAACGTCCTGACTTTC. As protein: CAISEFSGFRSGANVLTF.

The CDR3 loop reads CATSRDPHGREGPTDTQYF. The CDR3, as DNA: TGTGCCACCAGCAGAGATCCCCATGGGCGGGAGGGCCCCACAGATACGCAGTATTTT. The chain employs TRBV15 and TRBJ2-3; 9 positions agree with TRBD2. The CDR3 loop spans 19 amino acids. Germline V gene data show CDR1 as LNHNV and CDR2 as YYDKDF (reference sequence). J gave up 2 bases and V 0 bases, and 12 bases lay outside the gene matches.

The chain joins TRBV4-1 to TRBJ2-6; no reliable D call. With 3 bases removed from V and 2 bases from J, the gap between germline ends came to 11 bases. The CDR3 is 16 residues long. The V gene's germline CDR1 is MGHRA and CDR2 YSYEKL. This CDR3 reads CASSHSLGPGANVLTF. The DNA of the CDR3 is TGCGCCAGCAGCCACAGTTTGGGCCCTGGGGCCAACGTCCTGACTTTC.

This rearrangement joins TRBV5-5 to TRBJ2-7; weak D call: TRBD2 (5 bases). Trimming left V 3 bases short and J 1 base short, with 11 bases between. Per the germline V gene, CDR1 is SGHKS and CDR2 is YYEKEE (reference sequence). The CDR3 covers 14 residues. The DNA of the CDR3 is TGTGCCAGCAGCTGGGCGGGCGGTTCCTACGAGCAGTACTTC. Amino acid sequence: CASSWAGGSYEQYF.

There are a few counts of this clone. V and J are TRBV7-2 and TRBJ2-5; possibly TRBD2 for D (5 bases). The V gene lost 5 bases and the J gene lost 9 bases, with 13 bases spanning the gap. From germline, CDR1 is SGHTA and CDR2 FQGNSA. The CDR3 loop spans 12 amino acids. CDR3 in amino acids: CASSMASLSQYF. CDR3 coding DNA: TGTGCCAGCAGCATGGCTAGCCTATCCCAGTACTTC.

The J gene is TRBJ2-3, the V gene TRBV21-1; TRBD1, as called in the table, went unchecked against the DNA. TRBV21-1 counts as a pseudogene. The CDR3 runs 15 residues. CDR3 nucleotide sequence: TGTGCCAGCAGCAAAGACAGGCCCAGCACAGATACGCAGTATTTT. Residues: CASSKDRPSTDTQYF.

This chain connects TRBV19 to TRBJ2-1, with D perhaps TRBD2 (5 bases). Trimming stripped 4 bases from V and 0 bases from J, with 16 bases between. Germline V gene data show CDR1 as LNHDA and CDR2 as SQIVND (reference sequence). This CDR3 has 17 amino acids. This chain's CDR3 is CASSRSWSGSSYNEQFF. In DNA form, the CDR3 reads TGTGCCAGTAGTAGGAGCTGGAGCGGTAGCTCCTACAATGAGCAGTTCTTC.

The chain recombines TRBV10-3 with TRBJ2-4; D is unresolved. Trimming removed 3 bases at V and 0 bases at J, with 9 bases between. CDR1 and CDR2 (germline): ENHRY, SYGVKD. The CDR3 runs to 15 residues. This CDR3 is CAISESGLAKNIQYF. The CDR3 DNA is TGTGCCATCAGTGAATCGGGCTTAGCCAAAAACATTCAGTACTTC.

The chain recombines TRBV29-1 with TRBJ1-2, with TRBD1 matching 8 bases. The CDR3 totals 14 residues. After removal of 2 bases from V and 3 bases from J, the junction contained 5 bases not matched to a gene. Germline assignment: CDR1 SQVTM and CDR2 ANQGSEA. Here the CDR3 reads CSVEPLGQDYGYTF. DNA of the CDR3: TGCAGCGTTGAACCGTTGGGACAGGACTATGGCTACACCTTC.